The 27 T cell receptor beta chains reported below all come from one sample, sequenced in a study of control samples from healthy donors and cancer patients. Some clones are missing from TCRdb's copy, which holds only in-frame ones; the method was immunoSEQ multiplex PCR. Among fewer than 100,000 clones listed, roughly 86% were seen once. Sequencing used blood. The receptor source for this set is a man in his 60s in good health.

This clone was seen more than once but under ten times. V and J are TRBV4-2 and TRBJ2-3, with 7 bases identical to TRBD2. Germline CDR1 is LGHNA and CDR2 is YNFKEQ. The CDR3 extends over 16 amino acids. The J segment lost 0 bases and the V segment lost 2 bases, leaving 5 bases of the junction unmatched. The CDR3 loop is CASSQRTSVSTDTQYF. In DNA form, the CDR3 reads TGTGCCAGCAGCCAACGAACTAGCGTAAGCACAGATACGCAGTATTTT.

The gene calls are TRBV19 and TRBJ1-5; a possible D gene is TRBD1 (5 bases). The CDR3 sequence is 15 residues long. Looked up from germline, CDR1 is LNHDA and CDR2 is SQIVND (reference sequence). V was cut by 7 bases and J by 3 bases, with 16 bases left in between. The CDR3 protein is CASTAPTGLNQPQHF. The DNA of the CDR3 is TGTGCCAGTACTGCGCCTACAGGTCTCAATCAGCCCCAGCATTTT.

J is TRBJ2-7 and V is TRBV3-1 (or the pseudogene TRBV3-2); 9 bases fit TRBD1. The junction had 8 bases not matched to a gene; V was cut back by 4 bases and J by 4 bases. The CDR3 consists of 15 residues. In germline, CDR1 is LGHDT, CDR2 YNNKEL (reference sequence). CDR3 bases: TGTGCCAGCAGCCCAACGGACAGGGGTCGATACGAGCAGTACTTC. Amino acids: CASSPTDRGRYEQYF.

The chain couples TRBV6-4 to TRBJ1-3; perhaps TRBD1 as D (6 bases). The CDR3 consists of 15 residues. CDR1 is MRHNA and CDR2 is SNTAGT in the germline V gene. The germline V and J ends were trimmed by 8 bases and 0 bases, with 14 bases remaining between them. The CDR3 protein is CASGDKGISGNTIYF. The CDR3 nucleotides are TGTGCCAGCGGGGACAAAGGCATCTCTGGAAACACCATATATTTT.

This clone was seen just once. The rearrangement joins TRBV2 to TRBJ1-1, with D unresolved. Germline CDR1 reads SNHLY; CDR2 reads FYNNEI. This CDR3 is built from 13 residues. V dropped 7 bases and J dropped 3 bases, with 12 bases sitting between them. In nucleotides, the CDR3 is TGTGCCAGCATCAGCAACGGGGACACTGAAGCTTTCTTT. Encoded protein: CASISNGDTEAFF.

The V gene is TRBV5-4, the J gene TRBJ2-1, with 7 bases fitting TRBD1. CDR1 and CDR2 from the germline V gene are SGHNT and YYREEE (reference sequence). The J segment lost 5 bases and the V segment lost 4 bases, leaving 6 bases of the junction unmatched. This CDR3 comprises 14 residues. The CDR3 is CASSHRQGHNEQFF. Here the CDR3 DNA reads TGTGCCAGCAGCCACAGACAGGGCCACAATGAGCAGTTCTTC. The variable domain in full, with the rest retrieved from reference TRBV5-4 and TRBJ2-1, is ETGVTQSPTHLIKTRGQQVTLRCSSQSGHNTVSWYQQALGQGPQFIFQYYREEENGRGNFPPRFSGLQFPNYSSELNVNALELDDSALYLCASSHRQGHNEQFFGPGTRLTVL.

This clone appeared once. V and J are TRBV30 and TRBJ2-3; possibly TRBD2 for D (5 bases). V was trimmed by 3 bases and J by 2 bases, leaving 12 bases between them. Germline values: CDR1 GTSNPN, CDR2 SVGIG (reference sequence). This CDR3 region has 14 residues. CDR3 sequence (DNA): TGTGCCTGGAGCGGGGAATACTACACAGATACGCAGTATTTT. Protein sequence: CAWSGEYYTDTQYF.

The chain combines TRBV18 with TRBJ1-2; D is perhaps TRBD1 (6 bases). The CDR3 spans 13 residues. V dropped 6 bases and J dropped 7 bases, with 15 bases sitting between them. Germline V gene data show CDR1 as KGHSH and CDR2 as LQKENI. The CDR3 bases are TGTGCCAGCTCTGCCGACAGGAGGGGTGGCTACACCTTC. Translation gives CASSADRRGGYTF.

This clone has a handful of counts. The chain is built from TRBV5-6 and TRBJ1-1; no reliable D call. This CDR3 has 13 residues. V dropped 2 bases and J dropped 0 bases, with 5 bases sitting between them. The germline V gene has CDR1 SGHDT and CDR2 YYEEEE. CDR3 loop: CASSFLLNTEAFF. CDR3 coding DNA: TGTGCCAGCAGCTTCCTATTGAACACTGAAGCTTTCTTT. Looking up the rest from reference TRBV5-6 and TRBJ1-1 gives the full variable domain: DAGVTQSPTHLIKTRGQQVTLRCSPKSGHDTVSWYQQALGQGPQFIFQYYEEEERQRGNFPDRFSGHQFPNYSSELNVNALLLGDSALYLCASSFLLNTEAFFGQGTRLTVV.

The V and J genes are TRBV11-3 and TRBJ2-5, with D unresolved. This CDR3 contains 14 residues. The V end was cut by 2 bases, the J end by 1 base, with 8 bases between. CDR1 is SGHNT and CDR2 is YENEEA in the germline V gene. The CDR3 reads CASSLWGTQETQYF. CDR3 DNA: TGTGCCAGCAGCTTATGGGGAACCCAAGAGACCCAGTACTTC.

The chain joins TRBV10-1 to TRBJ1-1, with D perhaps matching TRBD1 (5 bases). V lost 7 bases and J 7 bases, leaving 13 bases between the germline ends. Germline CDR1 and CDR2: WNHNN and SYGVQD (reference sequence). This CDR3 is built from 12 residues. CDR3 loop: CASTPDSFEAFF. The CDR3, as DNA: TGCGCCAGCACTCCCGACAGCTTTGAAGCTTTCTTT.

This chain uses TRBV7-2 with TRBJ2-1; 7 nucleotides align to TRBD2. The V segment lost 7 bases and the J segment 3 bases; nucleotides outside the gene matches: 12. Looked up from germline, CDR1 is SGHTA and CDR2 is FQGNSA. The CDR3 loop spans 16 amino acids. As DNA, the CDR3 is TGTGCCAGCACCCTAGGGGCTAGCGGATTCTACAATGAGCAGTTCTTC. This sequence encodes CASTLGASGFYNEQFF.

In its sample, this clone was seen a few times. This specimen includes other DNA sequences encoding the same CDR3. The V and J genes are TRBV19 and TRBJ2-1, with a possible D match to TRBD2 (6 bases). Germline CDR1 reads LNHDA; CDR2 reads SQIVND (reference sequence). The CDR3 contains 12 residues. V shed 3 bases and J shed 7 bases, with 7 bases lying between them. CDR3 nucleotide sequence: TGTGCCAGTAGTATTGGAGGGAATGAGCAGTTCTTC. It yields the protein CASSIGGNEQFF.

This clone appeared a few times. V gene TRBV7-9 combines with J gene TRBJ2-7; TRBD1 matches 10 bases. The CDR3 is 14 amino acids. Germline CDR1 and CDR2: SEHNR and FQNEAQ (reference sequence). The V and J ends lost 1 base and 7 bases, in that order; junction bases with no gene match: 4. CDR3 bases: TGTGCCAGCAGCTTAGGAGGACAGGGGGGTGAGCAGTACTTC. It yields the protein CASSLGGQGGEQYF.

The chain combines TRBV12-3 or TRBV12-4 with TRBJ2-2; D possibly uses TRBD1 or TRBD2 (7 bases each). V dropped 5 bases and J dropped 7 bases, with 11 bases sitting between them. The CDR3 contains 13 residues. The CDR3 spells CASSPGGGGELFF. The CDR3 DNA reads as TGTGCCAGCAGTCCAGGGGGGGGCGGGGAGCTGTTTTTT.

This chain joins TRBV19 and TRBJ2-4; no definite D call. Germline V CDR1 and CDR2: LNHDA, SQIVND (reference sequence). The CDR3 loop spans 16 amino acids. The V end lost 7 bases, the J end lost 0 bases, and 16 bases lay between the germline ends. CDR3 sequence: CASTPLGNLAKNIQYF. The CDR3 nucleotides read TGTGCCAGTACTCCTCTAGGAAATTTAGCCAAAAACATTCAGTACTTC.

The table lists this clone with many counts. The chain uses TRBV5-6 and TRBJ1-2, with a tentative D call TRBD1 (5 bases). Trimming stripped 3 bases from V and 7 bases from J, with 13 bases between. CDR1 SGHDT and CDR2 YYEEEE come from the germline V gene. The CDR3 is made up of 13 amino acids. Here the CDR3 DNA reads TGTGCCAGCAGCTCAGCAGGGTTTCTTGGCTACACCTTC. It specifies CASSSAGFLGYTF. Full variable domain (remainder filled in from reference TRBV5-6 and TRBJ1-2): DAGVTQSPTHLIKTRGQQVTLRCSPKSGHDTVSWYQQALGQGPQFIFQYYEEEERQRGNFPDRFSGHQFPNYSSELNVNALLLGDSALYLCASSSAGFLGYTFGSGTRLTVV.

The J gene is TRBJ1-2, the V gene TRBV6-6; D unresolved. The CDR3 is 13 amino acids. CDR1 MNHNY and CDR2 SVGAGI come from the germline V gene (reference sequence). Between the trimmed V and J ends, which lost 2 bases and 8 bases, there was a span of 12 bases. The CDR3 DNA follows: TGTGCCAGCAGTTACGACGGGTACTCGGGCTACACCTTC. This encodes CASSYDGYSGYTF.

This clone appeared a few times. This sequence joins TRBV6-4 and TRBJ1-6; D is unclear. Trimming pared 2 bases from V and 5 bases from J, leaving 4 bases between. This CDR3 has 13 amino acids. CDR1 is MRHNA and CDR2 is SNTAGT in the germline V gene. The CDR3, as DNA: TGTGCCAGCAGTGACAGGGATAATTCACCCCTCCACTTT. Protein: CASSDRDNSPLHF.

The chain couples TRBV29-1 to TRBJ2-1; 7 bases agree with TRBD1. V shed 7 bases, J shed 0 bases, and the junction held 18 bases outside the gene matches. Germline V gene sequence: CDR1 SQVTM, CDR2 ANQGSEA. The CDR3 consists of 18 residues. The CDR3 nucleotides are TGCAGCGCTGACCGGGACAGCACTCTTCTCAGCTCCTACAATGAGCAGTTCTTC. It is translated as CSADRDSTLLSSYNEQFF.

The genes are TRBV5-6 and TRBJ2-3, with TRBD2 as a possible D gene (6 bases). Germline CDR1 is SGHDT and CDR2 is YYEEEE. This CDR3 is 17 amino acids long. Deletions cut 2 bases from V and 5 bases from J, with 21 bases between. As DNA, the CDR3 is TGTGCCAGCAGCTTCGGTTTCGCCATAGCGGTAGGAGATACGCAGTATTTT. This encodes CASSFGFAIAVGDTQYF.

This clone has just a few counts. Here the CDR3 DNA reads TGTGCCAGCAGGGACTCACGGAGAACTAATGAAAAACTGTTTTTT. This gives the protein CASRDSRRTNEKLFF. This chain joins TRBV3-1 (or the pseudogene TRBV3-2) and TRBJ1-4; no clear D gene. The germline gives CDR1 LGHDT, CDR2 YNNKEL (reference sequence). V was clipped by 6 bases and J by 1 base, with 12 bases between them. The CDR3 is 15 amino acids.

The chain carries TRBV7-8 and TRBJ2-2, with a tentative D call TRBD1 (5 bases). V was pared by 6 bases and J by 6 bases, with 5 bases between. CDR1 SGHVS and CDR2 FQNEAQ come from the germline V gene. The CDR3 is made up of 11 amino acids. CDR3 residues: CASRQAGELFF. CDR3 in DNA: TGTGCCAGCAGACAGGCCGGGGAGCTGTTTTTT.

This rearrangement joins TRBV18 to TRBJ2-2; 9 positions match TRBD1. CDR1 is KGHSH and CDR2 is LQKENI in the germline V gene. This CDR3 has 16 amino acids. V lost 3 bases and J lost 5; bases outside the gene matches: 7. CDR3 sequence reads: CASSPLQGALTGELFF. The DNA for the CDR3 is TGTGCCAGCTCACCCTTACAGGGGGCGCTAACCGGGGAGCTGTTTTTT.

As to this clone: The same CDR3 also results from other DNA sequences found in this sample. The chain has TRBV7-9 and TRBJ1-3; weak D call: TRBD1 (5 bases). There are 14 residues in the CDR3. The V end lost 2 bases, the J end lost 2 bases, and 7 bases lay between the germline ends. Germline loops: CDR1 SEHNR, CDR2 FQNEAQ (reference sequence). The CDR3 loop is CASSLKGPGNTIYF. The CDR3 DNA is TGTGCCAGCAGCTTAAAGGGACCTGGAAACACCATATATTTT.

The chain links TRBV6-4 to TRBJ2-7; D not resolved. V lost 4 bases and J 0 bases, leaving 4 bases between the germline ends. The germline V gene has CDR1 MRHNA and CDR2 SNTAGT. This CDR3 has 12 amino acids. CDR3 DNA sequence: TGTGCCAGCAGTGCAGTCTCCTACGAGCAGTACTTC. The encoded protein is CASSAVSYEQYF.

The chain recombines TRBV28 with TRBJ2-1; no definite D call. This CDR3 is built from 14 residues. Germline V gene data show CDR1 as MDHEN and CDR2 as SYDVKM. V was clipped by 6 bases and J by 1 base, with 10 bases between them. The CDR3 DNA sequence: TGTGCCAGCAGCCGGCCTGTTTCCTACAATGAGCAGTTCTTC. Residues: CASSRPVSYNEQFF.